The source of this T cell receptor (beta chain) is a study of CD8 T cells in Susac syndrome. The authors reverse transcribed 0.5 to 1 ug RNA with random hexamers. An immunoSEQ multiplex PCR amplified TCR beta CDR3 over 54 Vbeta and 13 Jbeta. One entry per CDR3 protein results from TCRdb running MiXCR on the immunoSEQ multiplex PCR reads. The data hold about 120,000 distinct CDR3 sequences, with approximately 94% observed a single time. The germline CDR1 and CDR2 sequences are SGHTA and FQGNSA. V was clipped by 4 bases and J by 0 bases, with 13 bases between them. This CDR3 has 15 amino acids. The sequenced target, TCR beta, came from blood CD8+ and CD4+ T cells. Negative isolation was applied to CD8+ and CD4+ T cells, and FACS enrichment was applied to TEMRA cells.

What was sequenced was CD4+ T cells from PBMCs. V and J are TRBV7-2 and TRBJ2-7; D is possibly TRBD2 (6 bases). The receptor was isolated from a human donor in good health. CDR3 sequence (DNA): TGTGCCAGCAGCTCCGTGGCGGGGCCCTCCTACGAGCAGTACTTC. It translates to CASSSVAGPSYEQYF.